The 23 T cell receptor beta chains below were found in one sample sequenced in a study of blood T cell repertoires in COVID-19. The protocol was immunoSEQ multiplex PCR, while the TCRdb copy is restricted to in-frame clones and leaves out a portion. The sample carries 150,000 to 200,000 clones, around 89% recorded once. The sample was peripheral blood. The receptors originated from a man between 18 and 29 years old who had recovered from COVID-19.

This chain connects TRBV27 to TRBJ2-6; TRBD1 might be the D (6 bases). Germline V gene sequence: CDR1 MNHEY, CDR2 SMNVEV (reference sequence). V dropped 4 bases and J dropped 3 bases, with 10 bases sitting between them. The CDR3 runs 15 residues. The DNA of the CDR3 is TGTGCCAGCAGTTCCGGACAGATTGGGGCCAACGTCCTGACTTTC. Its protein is CASSSGQIGANVLTF.

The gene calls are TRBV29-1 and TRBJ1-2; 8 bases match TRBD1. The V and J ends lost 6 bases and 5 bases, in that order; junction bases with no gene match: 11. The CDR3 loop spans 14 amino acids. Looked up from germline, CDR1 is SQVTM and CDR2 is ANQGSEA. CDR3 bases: TGCAGCGTCGGACCGGGACAGGCGCTATATGGCTACACCTTC. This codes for CSVGPGQALYGYTF.

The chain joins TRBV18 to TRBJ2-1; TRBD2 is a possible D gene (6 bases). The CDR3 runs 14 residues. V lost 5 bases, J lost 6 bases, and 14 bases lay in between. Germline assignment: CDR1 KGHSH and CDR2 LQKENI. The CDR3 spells CASSYLDSGNEQFF. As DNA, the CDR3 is TGTGCCAGCTCATACCTAGATAGCGGCAATGAGCAGTTCTTC.

CDR3 DNA: TGCGCCAGCAGCCCTGGACTAGCGGGAAGACTTGGCGAGCAGTACTTC. This encodes CASSPGLAGRLGEQYF. V gene TRBV5-1 combines with J gene TRBJ2-7; 12 bases are a match to TRBD2. Germline V gene lookup returns CDR1 SGHRS and CDR2 YFSETQ. The CDR3 is 16 amino acids. Trimming cost V 4 bases and J 6 bases; bases outside gene matches: 11.

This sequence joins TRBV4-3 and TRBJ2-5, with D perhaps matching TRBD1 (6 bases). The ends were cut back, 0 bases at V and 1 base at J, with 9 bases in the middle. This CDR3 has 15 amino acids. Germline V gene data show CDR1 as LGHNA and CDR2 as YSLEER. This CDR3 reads CASSQDWGPQETQYF. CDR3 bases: TGCGCCAGCAGCCAAGATTGGGGGCCCCAAGAGACCCAGTACTTC.

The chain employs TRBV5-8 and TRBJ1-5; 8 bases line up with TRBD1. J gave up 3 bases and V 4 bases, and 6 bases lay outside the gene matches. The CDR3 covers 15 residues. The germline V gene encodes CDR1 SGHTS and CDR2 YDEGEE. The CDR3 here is CASSGQGRANQPQHF. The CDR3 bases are TGTGCCAGCAGCGGACAGGGTAGGGCCAATCAGCCCCAGCATTTT.

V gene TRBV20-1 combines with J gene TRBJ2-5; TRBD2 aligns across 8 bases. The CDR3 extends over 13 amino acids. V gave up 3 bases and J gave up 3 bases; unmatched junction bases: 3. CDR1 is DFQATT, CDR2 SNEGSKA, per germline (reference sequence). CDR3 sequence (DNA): TGCAGTGCTAGTCGGGGGGGTAAAGAGACCCAGTACTTC. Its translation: CSASRGGKETQYF.

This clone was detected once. CDR3 in DNA: TGTGCCACCAGCGCCCCCGGGAGCGATGAGCAGTTCTTC. This codes for CATSAPGSDEQFF. J is TRBJ2-1 and V is TRBV24-1; tentative D call: TRBD2 (6 bases). The germline CDR1 and CDR2 sequences are KGHDR and SFDVKD. Trimming shortened V by 7 bases and J by 8 bases, and 14 bases separated the two germline ends. The CDR3 totals 13 residues.

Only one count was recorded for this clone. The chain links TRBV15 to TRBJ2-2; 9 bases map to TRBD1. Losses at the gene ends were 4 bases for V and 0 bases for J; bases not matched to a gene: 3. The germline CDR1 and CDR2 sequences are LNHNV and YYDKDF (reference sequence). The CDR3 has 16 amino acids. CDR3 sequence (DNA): TGTGCCACCAGCACACAGGGGGCCGCGAACACCGGGGAGCTGTTTTTT. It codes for CATSTQGAANTGELFF. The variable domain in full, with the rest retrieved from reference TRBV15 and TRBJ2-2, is DAMVIQNPRYQVTQFGKPVTLSCSQTLNHNVMYWYQQKSSQAPKLLFHYYDKDFNNEADTPDNFQSRRPNTSFCFLDIRSPGLGDTAMYLCATSTQGAANTGELFFGEGSRLTVL.

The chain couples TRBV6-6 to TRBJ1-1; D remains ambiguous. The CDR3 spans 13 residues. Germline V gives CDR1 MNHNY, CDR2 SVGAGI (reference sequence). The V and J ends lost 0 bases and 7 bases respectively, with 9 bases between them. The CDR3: CASSYSRHVEAFF. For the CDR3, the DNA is TGTGCCAGCAGTTACTCGAGGCATGTTGAAGCTTTCTTT.

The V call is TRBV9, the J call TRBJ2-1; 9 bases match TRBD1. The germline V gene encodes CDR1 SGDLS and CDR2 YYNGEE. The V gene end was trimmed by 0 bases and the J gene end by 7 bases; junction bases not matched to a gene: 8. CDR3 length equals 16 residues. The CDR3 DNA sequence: TGTGCCAGCAGCGTAGGTCCAGAGGGGACAGGGAATGAGCAGTTCTTC. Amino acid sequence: CASSVGPEGTGNEQFF.

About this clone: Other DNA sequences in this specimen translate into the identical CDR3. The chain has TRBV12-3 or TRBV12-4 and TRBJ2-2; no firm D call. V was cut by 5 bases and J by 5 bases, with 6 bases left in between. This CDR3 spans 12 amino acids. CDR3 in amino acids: CASSRGTGELFF. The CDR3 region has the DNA TGTGCCAGCAGTCGAGGAACCGGGGAGCTGTTTTTT.

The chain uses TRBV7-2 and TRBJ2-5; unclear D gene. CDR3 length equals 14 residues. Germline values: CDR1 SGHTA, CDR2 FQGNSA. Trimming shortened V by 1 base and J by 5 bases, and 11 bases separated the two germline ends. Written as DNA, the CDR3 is TGTGCCAGCAGCTTAGGGCTAGTCAGTGAGACCCAGTACTTC. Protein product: CASSLGLVSETQYF.

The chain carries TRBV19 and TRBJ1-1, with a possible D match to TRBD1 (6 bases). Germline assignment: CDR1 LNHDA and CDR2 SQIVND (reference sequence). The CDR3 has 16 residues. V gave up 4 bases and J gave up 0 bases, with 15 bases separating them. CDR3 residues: CASSTGGGSMNTEAFF. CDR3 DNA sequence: TGTGCCAGTAGTACGGGGGGGGGCAGTATGAACACTGAAGCTTTCTTT.

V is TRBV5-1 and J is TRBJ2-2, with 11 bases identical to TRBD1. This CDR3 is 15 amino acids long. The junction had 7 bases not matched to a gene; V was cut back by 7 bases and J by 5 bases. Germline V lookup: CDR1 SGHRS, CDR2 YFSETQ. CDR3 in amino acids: CASRYGTGGTGELFF. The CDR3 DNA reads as TGCGCCAGCCGATACGGGACAGGGGGTACCGGGGAGCTGTTTTTT. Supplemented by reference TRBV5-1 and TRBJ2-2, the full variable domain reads KAGVTQTPRYLIKTRGQQVTLSCSPISGHRSVSWYQQTPGQGLQFLFEYFSETQRNKGNFPGRFSGRQFSNSRSEMNVSTLELGDSALYLCASRYGTGGTGELFFGEGSRLTVL.

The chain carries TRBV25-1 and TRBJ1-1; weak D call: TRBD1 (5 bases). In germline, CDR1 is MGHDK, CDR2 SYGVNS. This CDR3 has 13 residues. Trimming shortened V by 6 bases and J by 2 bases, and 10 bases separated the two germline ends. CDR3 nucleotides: TGTGCCAGCAGCTTAGGACATAACACTGAAGCTTTCTTT. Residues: CASSLGHNTEAFF.

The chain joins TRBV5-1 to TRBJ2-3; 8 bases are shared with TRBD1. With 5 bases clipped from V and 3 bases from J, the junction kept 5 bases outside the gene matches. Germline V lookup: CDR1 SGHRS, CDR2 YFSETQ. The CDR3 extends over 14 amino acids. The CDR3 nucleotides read TGCGCCAGCAGGCCCCGACAGGGGACAGATACGCAGTATTTT. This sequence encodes CASRPRQGTDTQYF.

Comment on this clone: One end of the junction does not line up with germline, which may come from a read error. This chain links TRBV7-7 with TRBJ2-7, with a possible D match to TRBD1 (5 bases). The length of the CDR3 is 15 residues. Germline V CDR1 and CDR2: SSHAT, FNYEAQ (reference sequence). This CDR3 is CASSFGAGPSYEQYF. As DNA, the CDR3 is TGTGCTAGCAGCTTTGGGGCAGGCCCCTCCTACGAGCAGTACTTC.

CDR3 protein: CASSQDQFGGGSPTSYNEQFF. As DNA, the CDR3 is TGCGCCAGCAGCCAAGATCAGTTTGGTGGCGGGAGTCCCACCTCCTACAATGAGCAGTTCTTC. This chain joins TRBV4-3 and TRBJ2-1, with TRBD2 matching over 7 bases. CDR3 size: 21 residues. With V trimmed by 0 bases and J by 0 bases, 17 bases remained unmatched. CDR1 and CDR2 from the germline V gene are LGHNA and YSLEER.

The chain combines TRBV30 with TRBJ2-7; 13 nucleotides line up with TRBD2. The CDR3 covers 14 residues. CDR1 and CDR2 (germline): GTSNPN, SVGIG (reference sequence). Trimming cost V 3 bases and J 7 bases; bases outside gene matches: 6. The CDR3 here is CAWRLAGGPGEQYF. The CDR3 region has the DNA TGTGCCTGGAGACTAGCGGGAGGGCCGGGGGAGCAGTACTTC.

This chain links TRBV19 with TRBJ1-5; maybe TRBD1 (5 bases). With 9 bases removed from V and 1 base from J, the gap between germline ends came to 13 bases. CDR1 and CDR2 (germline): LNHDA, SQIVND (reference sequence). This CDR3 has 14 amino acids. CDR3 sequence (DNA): TGTGCCAGCACTTCTACAGGCAGCAATCAGCCCCAGCATTTT. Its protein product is CASTSTGSNQPQHF. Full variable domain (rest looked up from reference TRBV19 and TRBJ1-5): DGGITQSPKYLFRKEGQNVTLSCEQNLNHDAMYWYRQDPGQGLRLIYYSQIVNDFQKGDIAEGYSVSREKKESFPLTVTSAQKNPTAFYLCASTSTGSNQPQHFGDGTRLSIL.

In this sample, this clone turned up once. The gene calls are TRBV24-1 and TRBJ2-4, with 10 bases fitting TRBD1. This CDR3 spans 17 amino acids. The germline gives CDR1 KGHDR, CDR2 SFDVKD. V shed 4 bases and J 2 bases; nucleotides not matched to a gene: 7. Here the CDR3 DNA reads TGTGCCACCAGTGACTCGGACAGGGGGTTACCCAAAAACATTCAGTACTTC. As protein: CATSDSDRGLPKNIQYF.

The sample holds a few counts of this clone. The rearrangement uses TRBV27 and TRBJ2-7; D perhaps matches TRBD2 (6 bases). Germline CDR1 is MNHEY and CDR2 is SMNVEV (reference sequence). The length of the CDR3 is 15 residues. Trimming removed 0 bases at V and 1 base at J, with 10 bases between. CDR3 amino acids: CASSLSWRVSYEQYF. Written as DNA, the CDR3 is TGTGCCAGCAGTTTATCCTGGAGGGTTTCCTACGAGCAGTACTTC.